This T cell receptor beta chain was sequenced during a study of cytomegalovirus exposure and HLA in healthy donors. Findings and limits, study-wide: Researchers catalogued 164 TCR beta chains as cytomegalovirus-associated.

This PCR relied on a set of 60 Vbeta primers and 13 Jbeta primers. TCRdb keeps only in-frame clones here, not all; method: immunoSEQ multiplex PCR. The sample has approximately 160,000 clones; approximately 78% are singletons. This CDR3 contains 15 residues. With V trimmed by 1 base and J by 4 bases, 7 bases remained unmatched. The germline V gene encodes CDR1 SGHNT and CDR2 YYREEE (reference sequence). Regarding this clone: Its specificity is unknown.

The source of this sequence is a woman aged 50 to 65 in good health and CMV-seropositive. The rearrangement links TRBV5-4 to TRBJ2-5; 7 bases agree with TRBD1. The material sequenced was PBMCs. This CDR3 reads CASSLTYRGRETQYF. As DNA, the CDR3 is TGTGCCAGCAGCTTGACCTACAGGGGCCGAGAGACCCAGTACTTC.